This T cell receptor beta chain was captured in a study of cytomegalovirus exposure and HLA in healthy donors. About the research overall: In a later analysis, it was reported that the 90 to 150 validation repertoires had been produced on the same platform as the 500 to 750 repertoires belonging to the first cohort.

This clone has a single count. What it recognizes is unknown. Profiled with immunoSEQ multiplex PCR; TCRdb holds only in-frame clones, not every one. The sample contains over 75,000 clones, around 90% of which appear only once. Per germline, CDR1 SGHAT and CDR2 FQNNGV. V was cut by 4 bases and J by 4 bases, with 14 bases left in between. CDR3 size: 15 residues. General study points: Using the classifier, cytomegalovirus status was reportedly diagnosed with high specificity and sensitivity. Some TCR beta chains (approximately 180 of them) were listed as cytomegalovirus-associated. It was found in a later analysis that first-cohort TCR clusters tended to co-occur in the 100 to 150 validation repertoires.

The origin of this receptor is a man younger than 45 in good health and CMV-seronegative. The sequencing sample was made of PBMCs. The chain employs TRBV11-2 and TRBJ2-1; D possibly corresponds to TRBD2 (5 bases). In DNA, the CDR3 is TGTGCCAGCAGCTACCCGGAGACGGGGTACAATGAGCAGTTCTTC. Encoded protein: CASSYPETGYNEQFF.